This TCR beta chain was documented in a study of blood T cells in healthy people across ages. A second PCR, run for roughly 6 to 11 cycles, used a sample-barcoded 5' primer plus a J-beta primer mix. Unique molecular identifiers of 12 random nucleotides labeled each cDNA. Via MiXCR, TCRdb re-called the 5' RACE reads, giving one row per CDR3 protein. The sample consists of roughly 800,000 distinct CDR3 sequences, roughly 60% of them appearing once. Only a few counts were recorded for this clonotype. The draw of peripheral blood yielded roughly 9.1 milliliters from each donor. CDR1 and CDR2 (germline): SGHTA, FQGNSA. The CDR3 is 16 residues long. The junction had 7 bases not matched to a gene; V was cut back by 1 base and J by 4 bases.

Source material: blood. The rearrangement joins TRBV7-2 to TRBJ1-5; TRBD1 aligns across 7 bases. This receptor was identified in a man in his thirties or forties in good health. The CDR3: CASSLGGGRGNQPQHF. In DNA, the CDR3 is TGTGCCAGCAGCTTAGGAGGGGGCCGTGGAAATCAGCCCCAGCATTTT.